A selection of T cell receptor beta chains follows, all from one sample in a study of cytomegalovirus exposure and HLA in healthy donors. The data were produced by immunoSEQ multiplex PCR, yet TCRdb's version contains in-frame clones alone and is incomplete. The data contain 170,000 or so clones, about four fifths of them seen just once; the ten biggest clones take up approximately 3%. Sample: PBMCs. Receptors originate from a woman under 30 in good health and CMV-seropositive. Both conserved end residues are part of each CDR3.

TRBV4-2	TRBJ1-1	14	CASSQDRVDTEAFF
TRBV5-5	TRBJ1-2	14	CASTDLGGNYGYTF
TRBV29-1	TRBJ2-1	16	CSVDGSGQGTMNEQFF
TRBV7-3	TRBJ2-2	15	CASSLLAGDTGELFF
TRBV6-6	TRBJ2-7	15	CASSQLEGAFYEQYF
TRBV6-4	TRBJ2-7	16	CASSDSEAAGAYEQYF
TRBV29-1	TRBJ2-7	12	CSAVGQGYEQYF
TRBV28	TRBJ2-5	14	CASPTRGGRETQYF
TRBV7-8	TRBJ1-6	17	CASRLQGARGVGSPLHF
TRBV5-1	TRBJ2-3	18	CASSFTPLAGGGSDTQYF
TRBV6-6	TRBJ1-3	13	CASTYHSGNTIYF
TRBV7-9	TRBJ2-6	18	CASSSTRKDSSGANVLTF
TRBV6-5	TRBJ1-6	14	CASTQGAFNSPLHF
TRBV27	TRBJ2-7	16	CASSYMQGARPYEQYF
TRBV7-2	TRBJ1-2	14	CASSSTGINYGYTF
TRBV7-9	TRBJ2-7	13	CASNWMEGGEQYF
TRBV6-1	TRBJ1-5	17	CASSEAPQGLSAEPQHF
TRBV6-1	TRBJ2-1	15	CASRELAGGPNEQFF
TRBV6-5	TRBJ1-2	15	CASRRPGQGSYGYTF
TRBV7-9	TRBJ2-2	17	CASSFGGGAPNTGELFF
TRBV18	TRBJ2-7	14	CASSPPTPANEQYF
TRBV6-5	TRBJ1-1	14	CASSPGSLNTEAFF
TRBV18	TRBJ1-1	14	CASSLNPGTVEAFF
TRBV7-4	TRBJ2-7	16	CASSLAQDSFLYEQYF
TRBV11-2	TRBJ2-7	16	CASSSGRGKANYEQYF
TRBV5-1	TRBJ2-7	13	CASTRESSYEQYF
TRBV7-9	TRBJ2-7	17	CASSSTSGGASPYEQYF
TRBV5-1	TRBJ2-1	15	CASSLNPGTSGGQFF
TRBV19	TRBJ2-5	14	CASSIDTGGETQYF
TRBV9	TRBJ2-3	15	CASSVGEPGTDTQYF
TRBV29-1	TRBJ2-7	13	CSVVVQGVYEQYF
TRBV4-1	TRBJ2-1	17	CASSQGLLGGRVNEQFF
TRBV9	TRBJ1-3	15	CASSALGQGIGTIYF
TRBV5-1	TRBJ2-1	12	CASSRQGREQFF
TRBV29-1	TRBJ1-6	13	CSALLTGGSPLHF
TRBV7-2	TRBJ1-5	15	CASSPGTGVNQPQHF
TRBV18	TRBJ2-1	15	CASSLVGVGENEQFF
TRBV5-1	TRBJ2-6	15	CASSSQGAGANVLTF
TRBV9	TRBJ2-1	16	CASSPDPRGGFNEQFF
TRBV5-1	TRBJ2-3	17	CASSLGVTAGKTDTQYF
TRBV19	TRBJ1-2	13	CASSRTGGYGYTF